This T cell receptor (beta chain) stems from a study of post-analysis software for immune sequencing data. Study results and limitations: Four to six TRBV segments appeared more often in patients than in controls, and TRBV5-6, TRBV5-1 and TRBV20-1 were among these. Normalized Chao1 diversity in multiple sclerosis patients fell significantly below that of controls.

The TCR beta cDNA libraries contained unique molecular identifiers. Each CDR3 protein gets one entry after TCRdb re-called the PCR reads with MiXCR. Of over 300,000 distinct CDR3 sequences listed, around a third are singletons. This clonotype has more than one count but fewer than ten. Its matching antigen is unknown. The CDR3 extends over 13 amino acids. Germline V gene sequence: CDR1 SEHNR, CDR2 FQNEAQ (reference sequence). V lost 5 bases and J 0 bases, leaving 7 bases between the germline ends. Input material: blood. The chain combines TRBV7-9 with TRBJ1-1; D is unresolved. The sequence came from a girl aged 5 to 17 with multiple sclerosis. The CDR3 is CASSQLLNTEAFF. CDR3 bases: TGTGCCAGCAGCCAGCTATTGAACACTGAAGCTTTCTTT.